Listed below are T cell receptor beta chains from one sample, sequenced in a study of blood T cell repertoires in COVID-19. Profiled with immunoSEQ multiplex PCR; TCRdb holds only in-frame clones, not every one. The sample carries 380,000 or so clones, 80% to 90% recorded once. Sequencing was done on a sample of peripheral blood. The receptors stem from a man aged 40-50 years with acute or convalescent COVID-19. The CDR3 runs from the conserved cysteine through the conserved F or W. The D gene is left open where the match is weak.

J gene | D gene | V gene | CDR3 protein | CDR3 DNA
TRBJ1-3 | TRBD1 | TRBV12-5 | CASGLGAGTGTSGNTIYF | TGTGCTAGTGGTTTGGGGGCCGGGACAGGGACTTCTGGAAACACCATATATTTT
TRBJ2-3 | . | TRBV19 | CASSTTDHTDTQYF | TGTGCCAGTAGTACGACAGACCACACAGATACGCAGTATTTT
TRBJ2-2 | TRBD2 | TRBV7-6 | CASSLWTSSSGELFF | TGTGCCAGCAGCTTATGGACTAGCTCATCGGGGGAGCTGTTTTTT
TRBJ2-5 | TRBD1 | TRBV7-3 | CASSLGTQGQETQYF | TGTGCCAGCAGCTTAGGGACACAGGGGCAAGAGACCCAGTACTTC
TRBJ1-1 | . | TRBV13 | CASRGSQGGGVTEAFF | TGTGCCAGCAGGGGATCGCAGGGTGGCGGTGTCACTGAAGCTTTCTTT
TRBJ2-7 | TRBD1 | TRBV5-1 | CASSGTVSYEQYF | TGCGCCAGCAGCGGGACAGTCTCCTACGAGCAGTACTTC
TRBJ2-1 | TRBD2 | TRBV9 | CASSPSGGRYNEQFF | TGTGCCAGCAGCCCTTCGGGGGGTCGCTACAATGAGCAGTTCTTC
TRBJ1-1 | . | TRBV7-3 | CASSLKGEGSTEAFF | TGTGCCAGCAGCTTAAAAGGGGAAGGAAGCACTGAAGCTTTCTTT
TRBJ2-2 | . | TRBV28 | CASSLPVSTGELFF | TGTGCCAGCAGTCTTCCTGTGAGCACCGGGGAGCTGTTTTTT
TRBJ1-2 | TRBD1 | TRBV2 | CASSDGTGVGGYTF | TGTGCCAGCAGTGACGGGACAGGGGTCGGAGGCTACACCTTC
TRBJ1-1 | . | TRBV18 | CASSEGRETEAFF | TGTGCCAGCTCCGAGGGGAGGGAGACTGAAGCTTTCTTT
TRBJ2-1 | TRBD2 | TRBV2 | CASSDPRGGYEQFF | TGTGCCAGCAGTGATCCGCGGGGGGGCTATGAGCAGTTCTTC
TRBJ2-3 | TRBD1 | TRBV7-3 | CASSSDRYTDTQYF | TGTGCCAGCAGCTCGGACAGGTACACAGATACGCAGTATTTT